This T cell receptor (beta chain) stems from a study of CD8+ T cells in alopecia areata. Study observations and caveats: Relative to normal scalp, lesional scalp, especially alopecia totalis/universalis, showed higher clonality.

RNA, once extracted, was reverse transcribed into cDNA for use as the sequencing template. Generated by immunoSEQ multiplex PCR, the TCRdb table keeps only in-frame clones and is missing some. In the table there are more than 90,000 clones, 50% to 75% of which are singletons. To note about this clone: Antigen specificity is unknown.

Treatment given: oral pan-JAK inhibitor, 5-10 mg twice daily. Sequenced material: CD8+ T cells sorted from blood, taken at week 24, from a patient treated with tofacitinib. The receptor's source is a human donor with alopecia areata.

The CDR3 DNA reads TGTGCCTGGACTTCTGGGGGGTCTGATGGCTACACCTTC. Protein: CAWTSGGSDGYTF. The chain combines TRBV30 with TRBJ1-2; D is possibly TRBD1 (5 bases). This CDR3 has 13 amino acids. Germline CDR1 reads GTSNPN; CDR2 reads SVGIG (reference sequence). Trimming left V 4 bases short and J 6 bases short, with 15 bases between.